This TCR beta chain was sequenced during a study of T cell responses to AZD1222 COVID-19 vaccine. In this sample, this clone turned up once. The antigen is undetermined. Data came from immunoSEQ multiplex PCR; TCRdb stores just in-frame clones and leaves some out. The data hold over 150,000 clones, with 90% to 95% observed a single time. Findings of the study overall: In a largely white British group with more females than males, clonal diversity was possibly underestimated.

The sequences come from peripheral blood, collected 28 days after the second dose of the MenACWY control vaccine. The TCR originated in an adult who received the MenACWY meningococcal vaccine as a control.

Here the CDR3 reads CASSLIPETQYF. DNA for the CDR3: TGTGCCAGCAGTTTAATACCAGAGACCCAGTACTTC. This chain joins TRBV12-3 or TRBV12-4 and TRBJ2-5, with D hard to call. This CDR3 is built from 12 residues. V lost 2 bases and J lost 4, with 5 bases in between.